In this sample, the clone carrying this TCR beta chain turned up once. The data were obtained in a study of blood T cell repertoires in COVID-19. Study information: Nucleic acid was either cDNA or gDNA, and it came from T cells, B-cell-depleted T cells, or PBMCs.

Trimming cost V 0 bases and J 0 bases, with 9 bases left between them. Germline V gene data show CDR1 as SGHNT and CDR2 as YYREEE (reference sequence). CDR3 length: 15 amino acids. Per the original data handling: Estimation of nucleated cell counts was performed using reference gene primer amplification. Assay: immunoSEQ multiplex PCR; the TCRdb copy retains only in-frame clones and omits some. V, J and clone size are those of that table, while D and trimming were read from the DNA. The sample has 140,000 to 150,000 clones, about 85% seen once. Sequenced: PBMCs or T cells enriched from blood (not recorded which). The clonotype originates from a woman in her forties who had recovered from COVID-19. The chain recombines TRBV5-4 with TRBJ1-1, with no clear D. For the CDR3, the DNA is TGTGCCAGCAGCTTGGGTGGGGAGGTGAACACTGAAGCTTTCTTT. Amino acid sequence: CASSLGGEVNTEAFF. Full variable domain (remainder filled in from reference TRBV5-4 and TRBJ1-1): ETGVTQSPTHLIKTRGQQVTLRCSSQSGHNTVSWYQQALGQGPQFIFQYYREEENGRGNFPPRFSGLQFPNYSSELNVNALELDDSALYLCASSLGGEVNTEAFFGQGTRLTVV.